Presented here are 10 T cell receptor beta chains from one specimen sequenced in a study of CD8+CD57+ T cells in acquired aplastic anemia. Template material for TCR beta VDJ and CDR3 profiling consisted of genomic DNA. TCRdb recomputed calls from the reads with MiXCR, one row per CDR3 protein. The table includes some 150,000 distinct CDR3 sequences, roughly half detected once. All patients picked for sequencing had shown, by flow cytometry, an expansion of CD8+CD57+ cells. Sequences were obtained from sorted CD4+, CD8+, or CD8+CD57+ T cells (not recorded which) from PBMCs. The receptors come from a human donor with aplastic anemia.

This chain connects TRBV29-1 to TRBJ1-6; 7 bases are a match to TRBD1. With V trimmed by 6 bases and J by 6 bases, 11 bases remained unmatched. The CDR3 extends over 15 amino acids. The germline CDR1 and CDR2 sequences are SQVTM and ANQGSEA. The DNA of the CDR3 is TGCAGCGTATGGACAGGAATTAACGTTAATTCACCCCTCCACTTT. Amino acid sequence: CSVWTGINVNSPLHF.

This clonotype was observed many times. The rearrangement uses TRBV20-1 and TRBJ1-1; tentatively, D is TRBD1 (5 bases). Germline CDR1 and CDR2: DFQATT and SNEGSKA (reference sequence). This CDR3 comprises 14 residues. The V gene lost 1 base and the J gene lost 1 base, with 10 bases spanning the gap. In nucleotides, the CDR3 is TGCAGTGCTAGAGTTGGGGGTCCGAACACTGAAGCTTTCTTT. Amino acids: CSARVGGPNTEAFF.

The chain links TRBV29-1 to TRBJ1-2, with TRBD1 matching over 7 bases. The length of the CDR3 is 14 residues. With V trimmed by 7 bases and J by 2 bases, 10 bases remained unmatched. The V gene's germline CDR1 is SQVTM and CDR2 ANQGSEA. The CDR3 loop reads CSAVPQGVNYGYTF. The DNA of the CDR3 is TGCAGCGCTGTCCCTCAGGGGGTAAACTATGGCTACACCTTC.

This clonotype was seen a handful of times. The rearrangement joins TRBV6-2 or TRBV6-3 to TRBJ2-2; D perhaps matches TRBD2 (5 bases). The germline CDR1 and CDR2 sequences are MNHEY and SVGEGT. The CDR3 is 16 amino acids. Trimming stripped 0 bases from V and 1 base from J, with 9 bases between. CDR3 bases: TGTGCCAGCAGTTACTCTAGGGCGGGGAACACCGGGGAGCTGTTTTTT. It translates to CASSYSRAGNTGELFF.

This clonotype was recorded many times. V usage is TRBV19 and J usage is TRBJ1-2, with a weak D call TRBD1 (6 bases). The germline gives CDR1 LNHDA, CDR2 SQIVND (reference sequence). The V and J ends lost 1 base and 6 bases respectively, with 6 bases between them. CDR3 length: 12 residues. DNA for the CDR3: TGTGCCAGTAGTATAGGGACAGATGGCTACACCTTC. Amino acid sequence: CASSIGTDGYTF.

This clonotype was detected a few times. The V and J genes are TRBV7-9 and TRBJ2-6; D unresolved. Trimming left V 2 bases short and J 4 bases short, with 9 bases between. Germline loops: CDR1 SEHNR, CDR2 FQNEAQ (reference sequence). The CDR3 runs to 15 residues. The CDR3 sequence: CASSLTLAGANVLTF. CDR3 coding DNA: TGTGCCAGCAGCTTAACACTGGCCGGGGCCAACGTCCTGACTTTC.

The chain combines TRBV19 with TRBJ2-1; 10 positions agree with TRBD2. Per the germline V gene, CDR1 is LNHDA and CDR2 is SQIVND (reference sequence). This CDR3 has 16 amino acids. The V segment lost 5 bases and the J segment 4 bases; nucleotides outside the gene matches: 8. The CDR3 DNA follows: TGTGCCAGTAGTCCTAAGCGGGAGGGACCTTACAATGAGCAGTTCTTC. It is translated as CASSPKREGPYNEQFF. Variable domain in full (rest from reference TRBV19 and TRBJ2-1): DGGITQSPKYLFRKEGQNVTLSCEQNLNHDAMYWYRQDPGQGLRLIYYSQIVNDFQKGDIAEGYSVSREKKESFPLTVTSAQKNPTAFYLCASSPKREGPYNEQFFGPGTRLTVL.

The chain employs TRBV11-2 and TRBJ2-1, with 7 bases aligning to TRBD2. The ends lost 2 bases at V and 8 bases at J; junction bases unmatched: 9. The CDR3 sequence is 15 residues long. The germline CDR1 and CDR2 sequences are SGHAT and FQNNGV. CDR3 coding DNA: TGTGCCAGCAGCTTAATAAGAAAGCGGGACTATGAGCAGTTCTTC. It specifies CASSLIRKRDYEQFF.

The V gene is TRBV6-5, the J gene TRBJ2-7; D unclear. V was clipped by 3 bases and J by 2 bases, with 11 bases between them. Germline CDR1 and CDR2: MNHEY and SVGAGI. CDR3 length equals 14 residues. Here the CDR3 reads CASSYTGPTYEQYF. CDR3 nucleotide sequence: TGTGCCAGCAGTTATACCGGACCGACCTACGAGCAGTACTTC.

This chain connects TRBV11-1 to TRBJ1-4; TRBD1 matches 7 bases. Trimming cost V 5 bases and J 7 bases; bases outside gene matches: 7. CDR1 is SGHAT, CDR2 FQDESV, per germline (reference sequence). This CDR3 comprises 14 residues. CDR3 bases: TGTGCCAGCAGCCGAGGGGGCGTCGGTGAAAAACTGTTTTTT. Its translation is CASSRGGVGEKLFF.